Shown below are 32 T cell receptor beta chains from a single sample sequenced in a study of blood T cell repertoires in COVID-19. The data were produced by immunoSEQ multiplex PCR, yet TCRdb's version contains in-frame clones alone and is incomplete. The sample includes 70,000 to 100,000 clones, approximately 84% of them seen just once. The sample comprised peripheral blood. These TCRs come from a human donor in a cohort sampled during active COVID-19.

This clone has just a few counts. V and J are TRBV4-2 and TRBJ2-1, with TRBD2 as a possible D gene (6 bases). V lost 1 base, J lost 2 bases, and 6 bases lay in between. This CDR3 contains 14 residues. CDR1 is LGHNA, CDR2 YNFKEQ, per germline. The CDR3 loop is CASSQGTTYNEQFF. CDR3 bases: TGTGCCAGCAGCCAAGGGACTACCTACAATGAGCAGTTCTTC.

This clone showed up just once. The V and J genes are TRBV7-9 and TRBJ2-7, with 11 bases identical to TRBD2. With V trimmed by 6 bases and J by 1 base, 2 bases remained unmatched. This CDR3 spans 14 amino acids. Looked up from germline, CDR1 is SEHNR and CDR2 is FQNEAQ (reference sequence). This CDR3 reads CASRGTSGSYEQYF. The CDR3 nucleotides read TGTGCCAGCAGAGGGACTAGCGGTTCCTACGAGCAGTACTTC.

V gene TRBV18 combines with J gene TRBJ2-2, with 9 bases lining up with TRBD1. CDR3 length: 16 amino acids. Germline lookup yields CDR1 KGHSH and CDR2 LQKENI. The J segment lost 1 base and the V segment lost 6 bases, leaving 6 bases of the junction unmatched. The CDR3, as DNA: TGTGCCAGCTCTGGACAGGGGACCCTGAACACCGGGGAGCTGTTTTTT. This gives the protein CASSGQGTLNTGELFF.

The rearrangement links TRBV27 to TRBJ2-3, with 13 bases aligning to TRBD2. The CDR3 covers 17 residues. CDR1 MNHEY and CDR2 SMNVEV come from the germline V gene (reference sequence). J gave up 4 bases and V 3 bases, and 7 bases lay outside the gene matches. The CDR3 region has the DNA TGTGCCAGCAGTTTCGCCACTAGCGGGAGGGCCGCAGATACGCAGTATTTT. Amino acid sequence: CASSFATSGRAADTQYF.

The chain joins TRBV2 to TRBJ2-3; the match to TRBD2 covers 12 bases. Germline lookup yields CDR1 SNHLY and CDR2 FYNNEI. The junction had 18 bases not matched to a gene; V was cut back by 5 bases and J by 6 bases. This CDR3 has 19 residues. The CDR3 DNA follows: TGTGCCAGCAGTCGAAGGCTAGCGGGAGGGCCATCCCCAGCGGATACGCAGTATTTT. This codes for CASSRRLAGGPSPADTQYF.

Comments on this clone: Distinct nucleotide sequences in the sample also encode this CDR3. J is TRBJ2-5 and V is TRBV5-1; TRBD1 agrees at 9 bases. V dropped 4 bases and J dropped 5; count of bases not matched to a gene: 6. The CDR3 length is 14 residues. Germline loops: CDR1 SGHRS, CDR2 YFSETQ. The CDR3 DNA reads as TGCGCCAGCAGCCTAGGGACAGGGCGGGAGACCCAGTACTTC. Translating it yields CASSLGTGRETQYF.

The chain combines TRBV7-9 with TRBJ1-1, with TRBD1 matching over 7 bases. V dropped 5 bases and J dropped 5; count of bases not matched to a gene: 8. The CDR3 loop spans 14 amino acids. CDR1 and CDR2 (germline): SEHNR, FQNEAQ (reference sequence). CDR3 DNA sequence: TGTGCCAGCAGCGCACAGGGGCCCGAGACTGAAGCTTTCTTT. This codes for CASSAQGPETEAFF.

This chain connects TRBV19 to TRBJ1-5; 7 bases align to TRBD1. V shed 6 bases, J shed 5 bases, and the junction held 13 bases outside the gene matches. The germline CDR1 and CDR2 sequences are LNHDA and SQIVND (reference sequence). There are 16 residues in the CDR3. CDR3 in DNA: TGTGCCAGTAGCTTCAAATCGGGGACAGACTATCAGCCCCAGCATTTT. Protein sequence: CASSFKSGTDYQPQHF. The variable domain in full, completed from reference TRBV19 and TRBJ1-5, reads DGGITQSPKYLFRKEGQNVTLSCEQNLNHDAMYWYRQDPGQGLRLIYYSQIVNDFQKGDIAEGYSVSREKKESFPLTVTSAQKNPTAFYLCASSFKSGTDYQPQHFGDGTRLSIL.

V usage is TRBV28 and J usage is TRBJ1-4; TRBD1 agrees at 7 bases. The germline V gene has CDR1 MDHEN and CDR2 SYDVKM. J gave up 8 bases and V 1 base, and 7 bases lay outside the gene matches. CDR3 length equals 15 residues. The CDR3 loop is CASSLSAQGGEKLFF. CDR3 DNA: TGTGCCAGCAGTTTATCTGCCCAGGGGGGCGAAAAACTGTTTTTT.

The chain combines TRBV2 with TRBJ2-7; 8 positions agree with TRBD1. There are 15 residues in the CDR3. CDR1 is SNHLY, CDR2 FYNNEI, per germline. J gave up 9 bases and V 8 bases, and 18 bases lay outside the gene matches. The CDR3 protein is CASHLLGQGTGRQYF. The CDR3 bases are TGTGCCAGCCACCTACTTGGACAGGGAACTGGACGGCAGTACTTC. Complete variable domain (other parts from reference TRBV2 and TRBJ2-7): EPEVTQTPSHQVTQMGQEVILRCVPISNHLYFYWYRQILGQKVEFLVSFYNNEISEKSEIFDDQFSVERPDGSNFTLKIRSTKLEDSAMYFCASHLLGQGTGRQYFGPGTRLTVT.

This clone has only a few counts. The DNA of the CDR3 is TGTGCCAGCATGGTTACCCAGGGCGGGAAATCACCCCTCCACTTT. It codes for CASMVTQGGKSPLHF. The chain is built from TRBV6-5 and TRBJ1-6, with a tentative D call TRBD1 (5 bases). The CDR3 loop spans 15 amino acids. Germline CDR1 and CDR2: MNHEY and SVGAGI. Trimming shortened V by 7 bases and J by 10 bases, and 20 bases separated the two germline ends.

This clone has only a few counts. The chain joins TRBV5-1 to TRBJ2-3; D call uncertain. The germline V and J ends were trimmed by 4 bases and 5 bases, with 8 bases remaining between them. The germline CDR1 and CDR2 sequences are SGHRS and YFSETQ. The CDR3 has 12 residues. The CDR3 is CASSAEGDTQYF. The CDR3 DNA follows: TGCGCCAGCAGCGCGGAAGGAGATACGCAGTATTTT. The full variable domain, completed using reference TRBV5-1 and TRBJ2-3, is KAGVTQTPRYLIKTRGQQVTLSCSPISGHRSVSWYQQTPGQGLQFLFEYFSETQRNKGNFPGRFSGRQFSNSRSEMNVSTLELGDSALYLCASSAEGDTQYFGPGTRLTVL.

The gene calls are TRBV10-2 and TRBJ2-3, with 7 nucleotides matching TRBD1. V lost 5 bases to trimming and J lost 6 bases; unmatched junction nucleotides: 5. Per the germline V gene, CDR1 is WSHSY and CDR2 is SAAADI. The CDR3 has 13 residues. The CDR3 DNA follows: TGCGCCAGCAGTTCCTTACAGGGGGATACGCAGTATTTT. This sequence encodes CASSSLQGDTQYF.

This chain connects TRBV9 to TRBJ2-3; D remains unclear. Germline CDR1 SGDLS, CDR2 YYNGEE. This CDR3 is 15 amino acids long. With 3 bases removed from V and 0 bases from J, the gap between germline ends came to 11 bases. The CDR3 coding sequence is TGTGCCAGCAGCGCTGCGACTGCTAGCACAGATACGCAGTATTTT. This encodes CASSAATASTDTQYF.

The chain carries TRBV9 and TRBJ1-1; D perhaps matches TRBD1 (5 bases). The V gene's germline CDR1 is SGDLS and CDR2 YYNGEE. This CDR3 has 14 amino acids. Trimming removed 0 bases from V and 6 bases from J, with 12 bases in between. The CDR3 is CASSVGWTNPEAFF. CDR3 DNA: TGTGCCAGCAGCGTAGGGTGGACAAATCCTGAAGCTTTCTTT.

The chain joins TRBV7-6 to TRBJ2-2, with 7 bases aligning to TRBD1. This CDR3 is built from 17 residues. The V gene's germline CDR1 is SGHVS and CDR2 FNYEAQ. V trimming: 5 bases; J trimming: 0 bases; junction bases outside the gene matches: 9. The CDR3 protein is CASSARPGQTNTGELFF. The CDR3 DNA sequence: TGTGCCAGCAGCGCCCGACCGGGACAGACGAACACCGGGGAGCTGTTTTTT.

The chain employs TRBV5-6 and TRBJ2-1, with 12 bases fitting TRBD2. From germline, CDR1 is SGHDT and CDR2 YYEEEE. Trimming took 3 bases from V and 0 from J; bases not matched to a gene: 10. The CDR3 spans 19 residues. Here the CDR3 reads CASSSRTSGTTSSYNEQFF. The CDR3 bases are TGTGCCAGCAGCTCTAGGACTAGCGGGACTACGAGCTCCTACAATGAGCAGTTCTTC.

This chain joins TRBV29-1 and TRBJ2-2; TRBD1 aligns across 7 bases. This CDR3 has 14 amino acids. CDR1 is SQVTM, CDR2 ANQGSEA, per germline. After removal of 7 bases from V and 2 bases from J, the junction contained 7 bases not matched to a gene. The CDR3: CSARDRANTGELFF. The DNA for the CDR3 is TGCAGCGCCCGAGACAGGGCTAACACCGGGGAGCTGTTTTTT.

The chain carries TRBV5-1 and TRBJ2-5, with TRBD2 matching over 9 bases. The CDR3 is 17 amino acids. The V and J ends lost 0 bases and 4 bases, in that order; junction bases with no gene match: 10. Germline CDR1 reads SGHRS; CDR2 reads YFSETQ. DNA of the CDR3: TGCGCCAGCAGCTTGGGGTTGCTAGCGGGAAGGGTAGAGACCCAGTACTTC. The encoded protein is CASSLGLLAGRVETQYF.

CDR3 region: CASSPTGTAGAFEQYF. The CDR3 nucleotides read TGTGCCAGCAGCCCGACTGGGACAGCCGGGGCCTTCGAGCAGTACTTC. The chain links TRBV5-5 to TRBJ2-7, with 7 bases aligning to TRBD1. V lost 4 bases, J lost 6 bases, and 16 bases stayed unmatched. The CDR3 consists of 16 residues. Germline V gene lookup returns CDR1 SGHKS and CDR2 YYEKEE (reference sequence).

The chain links TRBV19 to TRBJ2-3; perhaps TRBD2 as D (5 bases). Germline CDR1 and CDR2: LNHDA and SQIVND (reference sequence). CDR3 length: 15 amino acids. V was pared by 3 bases and J by 2 bases, with 12 bases between. CDR3 in DNA: TGTGCCAGTAGTATTGGGCCGGGAACCACAGATACGCAGTATTTT. Its protein is CASSIGPGTTDTQYF.

The chain carries TRBV6-1 and TRBJ2-7; TRBD2 agrees at 7 bases. CDR1 is MNHNS and CDR2 is SASEGT in the germline V gene. The V gene end was trimmed by 2 bases and the J gene end by 8 bases; junction bases not matched to a gene: 15. CDR3 length: 16 amino acids. In DNA form, the CDR3 reads TGTGCCAGCAGTGAACCCACTGGTCGGGGGGTCCCCAAGCAGTACTTC. Its translation is CASSEPTGRGVPKQYF.

This sequence joins TRBV9 and TRBJ2-1; TRBD1 is a possible D gene (5 bases). The CDR3 sequence is 14 residues long. V lost 2 bases and J 5 bases, leaving 11 bases between the germline ends. Germline V gene sequence: CDR1 SGDLS, CDR2 YYNGEE. The DNA of the CDR3 is TGTGCCAGCAGCGTGGCAGGGTTAAACAATGAGCAGTTCTTC. This encodes CASSVAGLNNEQFF.

The rearrangement links TRBV9 to TRBJ2-3; weak D call: TRBD2 (5 bases). The CDR3 spans 15 residues. The V and J ends lost 1 base and 2 bases respectively, with 11 bases between them. Germline V gene lookup returns CDR1 SGDLS and CDR2 YYNGEE. CDR3 bases: TGTGCCAGCAGCGTATCGTCCCGGGACACAGATACGCAGTATTTT. It translates to CASSVSSRDTDTQYF. The full variable domain, with the rest looked up from reference TRBV9 and TRBJ2-3, is DSGVTQTPKHLITATGQRVTLRCSPRSGDLSVYWYQQSLDQGLQFLIQYYNGEERAKGNILERFSAQQFPDLHSELNLSSLELGDSALYFCASSVSSRDTDTQYFGPGTRLTVL.

This chain links TRBV18 with TRBJ1-6; the match to TRBD1 covers 7 bases. The length of the CDR3 is 13 residues. CDR1 and CDR2 (germline): KGHSH, LQKENI. With V trimmed by 4 bases and J by 8 bases, 2 bases remained unmatched. The CDR3, as DNA: TGTGCCAGCTCACAGGGGGCTGATTCACCCCTCCACTTT. Protein sequence: CASSQGADSPLHF.

The CDR3 here is CSAEAGSNYGYTF. The CDR3 DNA reads as TGCAGCGCCGAAGCAGGGTCCAACTATGGCTACACCTTC. The chain joins TRBV29-1 to TRBJ1-2; TRBD1 might be the D (5 bases). V dropped 7 bases and J dropped 2 bases, with 14 bases sitting between them. This CDR3 is built from 13 residues. Germline values: CDR1 SQVTM, CDR2 ANQGSEA.

This chain joins TRBV2 and TRBJ1-5; 9 nucleotides agree with TRBD1. The CDR3 extends over 14 amino acids. V shed 8 bases and J 3 bases; nucleotides not matched to a gene: 5. From germline, CDR1 is SNHLY and CDR2 FYNNEI. The CDR3 here is CASRDRAHNQPQHF. CDR3 DNA: TGTGCCAGCCGGGACAGGGCCCACAATCAGCCCCAGCATTTT. Combining the CDR3 with reference TRBV2 and TRBJ1-5 gives the whole variable domain EPEVTQTPSHQVTQMGQEVILRCVPISNHLYFYWYRQILGQKVEFLVSFYNNEISEKSEIFDDQFSVERPDGSNFTLKIRSTKLEDSAMYFCASRDRAHNQPQHFGDGTRLSIL.

This clone was recorded once. Mismatch with germline at one junction end may stem from a read error. This chain links TRBV6-1 with TRBJ1-5; TRBD1 matches 9 bases. The CDR3 consists of 16 residues. CDR1 MNHNS and CDR2 SASEGT come from the germline V gene. CDR3 in amino acids: CVSSEWDRVSNQPQHF. The CDR3 nucleotides read TGTGTCAGCAGTGAATGGGACAGGGTTAGCAATCAGCCCCAGCATTTT.

This chain connects TRBV29-1 to TRBJ2-5; no clear D gene. Trimming took 5 bases from V and 4 from J, leaving 5 bases between them. The CDR3 is 10 residues long. Germline CDR1 reads SQVTM; CDR2 reads ANQGSEA. The CDR3 protein is CSVRVETQYF. The CDR3 nucleotides are TGCAGCGTTCGGGTAGAGACCCAGTACTTC.

This clone was counted once. The DNA for the CDR3 is TGTGCCAGCAGCCATACTGAGGAGCAGTACTTC. Translating gives CASSHTEEQYF. This chain joins TRBV3-1 (or the pseudogene TRBV3-2) and TRBJ2-7; D is ambiguous. The CDR3 has 11 amino acids. Germline CDR1 LGHDT, CDR2 YNNKEL (reference sequence). V lost 3 bases and J lost 7, with 7 bases in between.

The V gene is TRBV7-8, the J gene TRBJ2-3, with TRBD2 matching 11 bases. Unmatched junction bases numbered 12, after V lost 1 base and J lost 3 bases. Germline V CDR1 and CDR2: SGHVS, FQNEAQ. The CDR3 extends over 19 amino acids. The CDR3 nucleotides are TGTGCCAGCAGCTTAGTTGGACTAGCGGGCCAATGGGGGACAGATACGCAGTATTTT. This encodes CASSLVGLAGQWGTDTQYF.

The chain recombines TRBV18 with TRBJ2-7; 7 nucleotides agree with TRBD2. The germline V gene has CDR1 KGHSH and CDR2 LQKENI. Trimming at V came to 6 bases and at J to 3 bases, leaving 5 bases not matched to a gene. The CDR3 covers 13 residues. The CDR3 region is CASSVAGDYEQYF. The CDR3 DNA reads TGTGCCAGCTCCGTGGCGGGAGACTACGAGCAGTACTTC. The full variable domain, with the rest looked up from reference TRBV18 and TRBJ2-7, is NAGVMQNPRHLVRRRGQEARLRCSPMKGHSHVYWYRQLPEEGLKFMVYLQKENIIDESGMPKERFSAEFPKEGPSILRIQQVVRGDSAAYFCASSVAGDYEQYFGPGTRLTVT.